This T cell receptor (beta chain) is from a study of blood T cell repertoires in COVID-19. Losses at the gene ends were 6 bases for V and 6 bases for J; bases not matched to a gene: 4. Germline CDR1 MGHDK, CDR2 SYGVNS. The CDR3 covers 13 residues. Measured with immunoSEQ multiplex PCR; TCRdb has only the in-frame clones, and not every one. The sample includes around 100,000 clones, roughly nine tenths of them seen just once. The sample was peripheral blood. The chain combines TRBV25-1 with TRBJ2-1, with 8 bases fitting TRBD2. The sequence was collected from a human donor in a cohort sampled during active COVID-19. The CDR3 sequence: CASRKGLVNEQFF. DNA for the CDR3: TGTGCCAGCAGGAAGGGACTAGTCAATGAGCAGTTCTTC.